The present T cell receptor beta chain was sequenced within a study of T cells after yellow fever vaccination. There are many counts of this clonotype. Its specificity is not known. A junction end diverges from the germline sequence, so it may reflect a read error. Each CDR3 protein gets one entry after TCRdb re-called the 5' RACE reads with MiXCR. Here the sample spans roughly 120,000 distinct CDR3 sequences, roughly 7.2% being singletons. Regarding the study as a whole: Reappearing after the booster were most of the clones from primary vaccination (around 95% CD4, 85% to 90% CD8).

This clonotype was sampled from a man in his late teens or twenties who received the YFV17D yellow fever vaccine. Sequencing was performed on CD4+ T cells sorted from PBMCs, taken more than 35 days after the first yellow fever vaccination.

CDR3 DNA: TGCAGTGCTAGGGCAGGGAATGGGCAGTTCTTC. Translation gives CSARAGNGQFF. The chain employs TRBV20-1 and TRBJ2-1, with TRBD1 as a possible D gene (5 bases). The germline V gene encodes CDR1 DFQATT and CDR2 SNEGSKA (reference sequence). The CDR3 is 11 amino acids.